This record covers a single TCR beta chain. The data derive from a study of blood T cell repertoires in COVID-19. Background on the study: Material from acute and convalescent COVID-19 was sourced from the United States, Italy and Spain. The analysed material was cDNA or gDNA that came from T cells, B-cell-depleted T cells, or PBMCs.

The Seattle patients joined while their infection was active and were tracked longitudinally afterward. This CDR3 comprises 13 residues. Trimming removed 4 bases from V and 4 bases from J, with 5 bases in between. The germline CDR1 and CDR2 sequences are MDHEN and SYDVKM. How the authors handled the data: The authors estimated nucleated cell counts from reference gene primer amplification. Some clones are missing from TCRdb's copy, which holds only in-frame ones; the method was immunoSEQ multiplex PCR. That table supplies the V and J calls and clone size; D and trimming were determined from the DNA. The table records 40,000 or so clones, approximately 74% of them present only once.

This chain uses TRBV28 with TRBJ2-6, with D possibly being TRBD2 (5 bases). The TCR comes from a man between 65 and 85 years old with COVID-19, enrolled during active disease. Sequencing was performed on peripheral blood. The CDR3 is CASSWRGANVLTF. The DNA of the CDR3 is TGTGCCAGCAGTTGGAGGGGGGCCAACGTCCTGACTTTC.